This T cell receptor (beta chain) was identified during a study of CD8+ T cells in alopecia areata. Study overall: Those treated were given oral tofacitinib at 5 to 10 mg twice daily.

Extracted from the samples, RNA was reverse transcribed into cDNA to serve as the sequencing template. Produced via immunoSEQ multiplex PCR; TCRdb's table is partial and in-frame only. Of over 150,000 clones in the sample, about 63% are singletons; the top ten hold around 1.8%. The CDR3 totals 12 residues. CDR1 is MNHEY and CDR2 is SVGAGI in the germline V gene. The V end lost 6 bases, the J end lost 5 bases, and 10 bases lay between the germline ends. This TCR derives from a human donor with alopecia areata. The source was CD4+ T cells sorted from blood, collected at week 0. This chain uses TRBV6-5 with TRBJ2-5; the D is unclear. CDR3 residues: CASRQSSETQYF. The CDR3 DNA follows: TGTGCCAGCAGACAGAGCTCTGAGACCCAGTACTTC.